The text below deals with one T cell receptor beta chain. One junction end disagrees with the germline gene, perhaps due to a read error. Measured with immunoSEQ multiplex PCR; TCRdb has only the in-frame clones, and not every one. The table lists 250,000 to 300,000 clones, more than 70% of them singletons. Recruitment covered about two dozen US areas and drew participants whose ages spanned roughly 18 to 100 years. This entry comes from a study of blood T cell repertoires in COVID-19. The CDR3 is 13 amino acids. Germline V gives CDR1 LNHDA, CDR2 SQIVND (reference sequence). The sequenced material came from PBMCs or T cells enriched from blood (not recorded which). The sequence was obtained from a woman aged 55-75 years in a cohort exposed to, infected with or recovered from COVID-19 (not recorded which). The rearrangement links TRBV19 to TRBJ2-3; 7 nucleotides line up with TRBD1. The CDR3 DNA is TGTGCCAGTAGTTTAGACAGGGCAGATACGCAGTATTTT. Encoded protein: CASSLDRADTQYF.